The 10 T cell receptor beta chains given below trace back to one sample, sequenced in a study of T cells in Graves' hyperthyroidism and ophthalmopathy (dated by TCRdb to the late 2010s). The library was produced with multiplex PCR. The sequencer was an Illumina HiSeq 2000. Amplification of TCR beta CDR3 regions was carried out from RNA transcripts. A first-round RT-PCR of the TCR CDR3 used the HTBI primer set with the Qiagen OneStep RT-PCR kit. In-frame beta chains were kept once TCRdb had trimmed the public reads at Q25 with fastp and called clones with MiXCR. Rows are combined by CDR3 protein, so each entry shows the most common genes and DNA. This sample gives about 600,000 distinct CDR3 sequences in total; 12% to 15% of them show up just once. 7.1% of the sample lies in the top ten. The material sequenced was blood. Receptors were obtained from a young woman with Graves' ophthalmopathy.

Of note for this clonotype: One junction end does not reproduce the germline sequence, and a read error may be involved. The chain couples TRBV7-9 to TRBJ2-3; D gene unclear. The CDR3 loop spans 14 amino acids. Per germline, CDR1 SEHNR and CDR2 FQNEAQ (reference sequence). This chain's CDR3 is CASGLGPYTDTQYF. The CDR3 DNA follows: TGTGCCAGCGGCTTAGGTCCGTACACAGATACGCAGTATTTT.

In its sample, this clonotype was seen many times. The V and J genes are TRBV27 and TRBJ2-3; D gene ambiguous. V was clipped by 6 bases and J by 4 bases, with 17 bases between them. The CDR3 has 15 residues. CDR1 and CDR2 from the germline V gene are MNHEY and SMNVEV (reference sequence). As DNA, the CDR3 is TGTGCCAGCAGCCTGGGCCTCCGAAGGCCAGATACGCAGTATTTT. It is translated as CASSLGLRRPDTQYF.

This clonotype was seen a single time. The genes are TRBV20-1 and TRBJ2-1; D remains unclear. Trimming took 4 bases from V and 0 from J, leaving 10 bases between them. Germline assignment: CDR1 DFQATT and CDR2 SNEGSKA (reference sequence). CDR3 length: 14 residues. The CDR3 DNA is TGCAGTGCTACTCTACACTTCTCCTACAATGAGCAGTTCTTC. Amino acids: CSATLHFSYNEQFF.

This clonotype has a handful of counts. This chain uses TRBV29-1 with TRBJ2-7, with no clear D. The germline CDR1 and CDR2 sequences are SQVTM and ANQGSEA. V lost 4 bases and J lost 6, with 19 bases in between. The CDR3 loop spans 14 amino acids. The CDR3 DNA follows: TGCAGCGTTGTTGGCCTTCGCCCTTGGGGCGAGCAGTACTTC. Protein: CSVVGLRPWGEQYF.

This clonotype was picked up many times. The chain joins TRBV28 to TRBJ2-7, with D perhaps matching TRBD1 (5 bases). Germline values: CDR1 MDHEN, CDR2 SYDVKM. Trimming removed 10 bases from V and 5 bases from J, with 9 bases in between. CDR3 length: 10 residues. CDR3 sequence (DNA): TGTGCCAAAGTGGGGCACGAGCAGTACTTC. Amino acid sequence: CAKVGHEQYF.

This clonotype was picked up many times. The CDR3 region has the DNA TGTGCCAGCAGTGATTTGGGGTTGTCCTACGAGCAGTACTTC. Amino acids: CASSDLGLSYEQYF. The chain employs TRBV6-1 and TRBJ2-7, with D uncertain. V dropped 3 bases and J dropped 1 base, with 10 bases sitting between them. Germline loops: CDR1 MNHNS, CDR2 SASEGT. CDR3 size: 14 residues.

This clonotype was seen many times. The chain couples TRBV3-1 to TRBJ1-6, with a weak D call TRBD1 (5 bases). CDR1 LGHDT and CDR2 YNNKEL come from the germline V gene (reference sequence). Trimming left V 0 bases short and J 9 bases short, with 12 bases between. The CDR3 length is 15 residues. In DNA form, the CDR3 reads TGTGCCAGCAGCCAAGACCAGGGCCGTGTTTCACCCCTCCACTTT. Its protein is CASSQDQGRVSPLHF.

This clonotype was counted between two and nine times. The chain links TRBV30 to TRBJ2-7; D may be TRBD2 (5 bases). The CDR3 is 13 amino acids. V was trimmed by 2 bases and J by 2 bases, leaving 10 bases between them. CDR1 GTSNPN and CDR2 SVGIG come from the germline V gene (reference sequence). The DNA of the CDR3 is TGTGCCTGGAGTACGGGGTCCCCCTACGAGCAGTACTTC. Residues: CAWSTGSPYEQYF.

This clonotype was seen more than once but under ten times. This chain joins TRBV2 and TRBJ1-5, with D possibly TRBD1 on 5 matching bases. Trimming stripped 7 bases from V and 2 bases from J, with 12 bases between. Germline V lookup: CDR1 SNHLY, CDR2 FYNNEI. The CDR3 has 14 residues. The CDR3, as DNA: TGTGCCAGCACAGGGACCGAAGGCAATCAGCCCCAGCATTTT. Encoded protein: CASTGTEGNQPQHF.

This clonotype was seen only a few times. The CDR3 here is CSARRFGTEAFF. The CDR3 region has the DNA TGCAGTGCTAGAAGGTTCGGAACTGAAGCTTTCTTT. This chain links TRBV20-1 with TRBJ1-1; D is ambiguous. The CDR3 runs to 12 residues. Trimming shortened V by 2 bases and J by 5 bases, and 9 bases separated the two germline ends. Germline V gene lookup returns CDR1 DFQATT and CDR2 SNEGSKA (reference sequence).